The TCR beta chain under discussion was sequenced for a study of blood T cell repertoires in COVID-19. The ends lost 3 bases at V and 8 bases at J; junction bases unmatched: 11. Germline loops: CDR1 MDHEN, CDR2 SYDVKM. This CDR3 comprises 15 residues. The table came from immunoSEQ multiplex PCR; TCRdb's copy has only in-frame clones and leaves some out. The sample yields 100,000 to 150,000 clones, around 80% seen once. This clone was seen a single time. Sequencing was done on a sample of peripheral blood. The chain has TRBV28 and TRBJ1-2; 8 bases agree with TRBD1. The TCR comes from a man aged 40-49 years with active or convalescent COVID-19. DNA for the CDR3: TGTGCCAGCAGTTTCCGGGACAGGTTCTTTGGGGGCTACACCTTC. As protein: CASSFRDRFFGGYTF.